The 26 T cell receptor beta chains listed next were all sequenced from one sample in a study of T-cell memory formation after mild COVID-19. MiXCR, applied by TCRdb to the 5' RACE reads, yields one record per CDR3 protein. The repertoire consists of 350,000 or so distinct CDR3 sequences, with under 25% occurring once and the leading ten covering over 20%. Sequences were obtained from PBMCs or a T cell subset sorted from them (not recorded which). The origin of the receptors is a man aged 18 to 35 who had mild COVID-19 (a few samples of this study predate the infection). Cell type and time point are not known.

V usage is TRBV6-2 or TRBV6-3 and J usage is TRBJ1-6; D is unclear. The CDR3 extends over 15 amino acids. Trimming took 2 bases from V and 6 from J, leaving 11 bases between them. Germline V gene sequence: CDR1 MNHEY, CDR2 SVGEGT. CDR3 region: CASSYGDNFNSPLHF. The CDR3 DNA follows: TGTGCCAGCAGTTACGGAGACAACTTTAATTCACCCCTCCACTTT.

The chain uses TRBV7-9 and TRBJ1-5; D possibly corresponds to TRBD1 (6 bases). Germline V gene lookup returns CDR1 SEHNR and CDR2 FQNEAQ (reference sequence). Trimming cost V 5 bases and J 8 bases, with 13 bases left between them. There are 13 residues in the CDR3. CDR3 DNA: TGTGCCAGCAGCCTACAGGGAAGAGAGCCCCAGCATTTT. Translated, it gives CASSLQGREPQHF.

This clonotype showed up just a few times. The gene calls are TRBV24-1 and TRBJ2-7, with D hard to call. Trimming removed 4 bases from V and 2 bases from J, with 20 bases in between. This CDR3 has 17 residues. Germline CDR1 reads KGHDR; CDR2 reads SFDVKD. CDR3 DNA sequence: TGTGCCACCAGTGACCCGGACGGAGCACGCTTAACCTACGAGCAGTACTTC. Protein sequence: CATSDPDGARLTYEQYF.

This chain joins TRBV7-9 and TRBJ2-5; no reliable D call. The CDR3 is 12 residues long. Germline lookup yields CDR1 SEHNR and CDR2 FQNEAQ (reference sequence). The V end lost 4 bases, the J end lost 5 bases, and 8 bases lay between the germline ends. The CDR3 DNA reads TGTGCCAGCAGCTCATCCCTCGAGACCCAGTACTTC. Protein product: CASSSSLETQYF. The full variable domain, completed using reference TRBV7-9 and TRBJ2-5, is DTGVSQNPRHKITKRGQNVTFRCDPISEHNRLYWYRQTLGQGPEFLTYFQNEAQLEKSRLLSDRFSAERPKGSFSTLEIQRTEQGDSAMYLCASSSSLETQYFGPGTRLLVL.

The V gene is TRBV20-1, the J gene TRBJ2-3; no definite D call. The CDR3 totals 13 residues. Germline loops: CDR1 DFQATT, CDR2 SNEGSKA (reference sequence). V lost 3 bases and J 3 bases, leaving 10 bases between the germline ends. CDR3 nucleotides: TGCAGTGCTAGGCGTGATGTTACAGATACGCAGTATTTT. Its protein is CSARRDVTDTQYF.

The table lists this clonotype with a few counts. The chain has TRBV18 and TRBJ2-4, with D maybe TRBD1 (5 bases). Trimming removed 3 bases at V and 8 bases at J, with 17 bases between. Looked up from germline, CDR1 is KGHSH and CDR2 is LQKENI. The CDR3 extends over 15 amino acids. The CDR3 DNA reads TGTGCCAGCTCACCGAACTCAGGGCGTATAGACATTCAGTACTTC. It encodes CASSPNSGRIDIQYF. Looking up the rest from reference TRBV18 and TRBJ2-4 gives the full variable domain: NAGVMQNPRHLVRRRGQEARLRCSPMKGHSHVYWYRQLPEEGLKFMVYLQKENIIDESGMPKERFSAEFPKEGPSILRIQQVVRGDSAAYFCASSPNSGRIDIQYFGAGTRLSVL.

The table lists this clonotype with a few counts. In DNA form, the CDR3 reads TGCGCCAGCAGCTTGTACGCTGCTTGGTACGAGCAGTACGTC. Translating gives CASSLYAAWYEQYV. The chain carries TRBV5-1 and TRBJ2-7; unclear D gene. In germline, CDR1 is SGHRS, CDR2 YFSETQ. Between the trimmed V and J ends, which lost 1 base and 4 bases, there was a span of 12 bases. The length of the CDR3 is 14 residues.

This clonotype was counted between two and nine times. The genes are TRBV5-1 and TRBJ2-5, with D unclear. This CDR3 is 11 amino acids long. The germline V gene encodes CDR1 SGHRS and CDR2 YFSETQ. V lost 4 bases and J 3 bases, leaving 4 bases between the germline ends. The CDR3, as DNA: TGCGCCAGCAGCATAGAAGAGACCCAGTACTTC. It translates to CASSIEETQYF.

This chain joins TRBV7-8 and TRBJ1-2; TRBD1 is a possible D gene (5 bases). V shed 1 base and J shed 5 bases, with 11 bases lying between them. Germline lookup yields CDR1 SGHVS and CDR2 FQNEAQ. The CDR3 extends over 14 amino acids. The CDR3 DNA reads TGTGCCAGCAGCTTAGGGACAAGATTTTATGGCTACACCTTC. Its translation is CASSLGTRFYGYTF.

This chain uses TRBV7-3 with TRBJ2-2; D is undetermined. Germline lookup yields CDR1 SGHTA and CDR2 FQGTGA. The CDR3 consists of 16 residues. Between the trimmed V and J ends, which lost 3 bases and 1 base, there was a span of 12 bases. CDR3 in DNA: TGTGCCAGCAGCTTTGTGCATACTGGGAACACCGGGGAGCTGTTTTTT. Its translation is CASSFVHTGNTGELFF.

The chain is built from TRBV6-5 and TRBJ1-6; the match to TRBD1 covers 7 bases. The junction had 5 bases not matched to a gene; V was cut back by 6 bases and J by 9 bases. Looked up from germline, CDR1 is MNHEY and CDR2 is SVGAGI. This CDR3 is 13 amino acids long. CDR3 coding DNA: TGTGCCAGCAGAGGGACAGTCAGTTCACCCCTCCACTTT. Its translation: CASRGTVSSPLHF.

J is TRBJ1-5 and V is TRBV23-1; D is perhaps TRBD1 (6 bases). TRBV23-1 qualifies as an ORF whose function is uncertain. The CDR3 runs to 16 residues. Trimming pared 0 bases from V and 4 bases from J, leaving 13 bases between. CDR3 protein: CASSQSFGQGNQPQHF. The CDR3 DNA reads TGCGCCAGCAGTCAATCGTTTGGGCAGGGGAATCAGCCCCAGCATTTT.

This rearrangement joins TRBV2 to TRBJ2-7; D perhaps matches TRBD1 (6 bases). Trimming removed 4 bases at V and 1 base at J, with 8 bases between. The CDR3 loop spans 13 amino acids. Germline CDR1 is SNHLY and CDR2 is FYNNEI. The CDR3 is CASSGGQSYEQYV. The CDR3 DNA sequence: TGTGCCAGCAGTGGGGGGCAATCCTACGAGCAGTACGTC.

A few counts support this clonotype. This rearrangement joins TRBV12-3 or TRBV12-4 to TRBJ2-7; 9 nucleotides line up with TRBD1. V shed 4 bases, J shed 5 bases, and the junction held 6 bases outside the gene matches. This CDR3 has 14 residues. CDR3 loop: CASSSGTGRNEQYF. The CDR3 DNA reads TGTGCCAGCAGTTCTGGGACAGGGAGGAACGAGCAGTACTTC.

The sample holds a few counts of this clonotype. This chain connects TRBV5-1 to TRBJ1-1; TRBD1 aligns across 9 bases. The CDR3 loop spans 16 amino acids. The V and J ends lost 4 bases and 1 base, in that order; junction bases with no gene match: 8. From germline, CDR1 is SGHRS and CDR2 YFSETQ. For the CDR3, the DNA is TGCGCCAGCAGCCCACAGGGACAGGGATCGAACACTGAAGCTTTCTTT. It codes for CASSPQGQGSNTEAFF.

The chain joins TRBV7-3 to TRBJ2-3; 11 bases match TRBD2. CDR1 SGHTA and CDR2 FQGTGA come from the germline V gene. Unmatched junction bases numbered 1, after V lost 6 bases and J lost 5 bases. The CDR3 spans 13 residues. This CDR3 is CASSTSGGDTQYF. For the CDR3, the DNA is TGTGCCAGCAGTACTAGCGGGGGAGATACGCAGTATTTT.

The chain employs TRBV20-1 and TRBJ2-1; D possibly matches TRBD1 or TRBD2 (6 bases each). Trimming stripped 3 bases from V and 0 bases from J, with 21 bases between. This CDR3 is 18 amino acids long. Per the germline V gene, CDR1 is DFQATT and CDR2 is SNEGSKA (reference sequence). The CDR3, as DNA: TGCAGTGCTAGGAATCCGGGGGCCTTGTCAATCTCCTACAATGAGCAGTTCTTC. This gives the protein CSARNPGALSISYNEQFF.

This chain connects TRBV20-1 to TRBJ2-3; D possibly corresponds to TRBD2 (7 bases). This CDR3 is 15 amino acids long. V lost 2 bases and J 4 bases, leaving 16 bases between the germline ends. The germline V gene encodes CDR1 DFQATT and CDR2 SNEGSKA (reference sequence). CDR3 DNA: TGCAGTGCTAGAACCCCCGCGCGGGGGCCAGATACGCAGTATTTT. It is translated as CSARTPARGPDTQYF.

The genes are TRBV7-2 and TRBJ2-7; TRBD2 is a possible D gene (6 bases). This CDR3 is 12 amino acids long. V lost 5 bases and J lost 4, with 9 bases in between. Germline V gene data show CDR1 as SGHTA and CDR2 as FQGNSA. The CDR3 protein is CASSRAGYEQYF. The DNA for the CDR3 is TGTGCCAGCAGCCGCGCGGGGTACGAGCAGTACTTC.

This clonotype turned up a few times. This chain uses TRBV5-1 with TRBJ2-2, with D perhaps given as TRBD1 or TRBD2 (6 bases each). Germline V gene lookup returns CDR1 SGHRS and CDR2 YFSETQ. The CDR3 contains 15 residues. The germline V and J ends were trimmed by 4 bases and 7 bases, with 17 bases remaining between them. CDR3 bases: TGCGCCAGCAGCCGATCTTGGGGGGCTGACGGGGAGCTGTTTTTT. Protein: CASSRSWGADGELFF.

This clonotype was recorded many times. V and J are TRBV7-6 and TRBJ1-4; 7 bases map to TRBD1. The length of the CDR3 is 14 residues. Germline CDR1 SGHVS, CDR2 FNYEAQ. Trimming at V came to 5 bases and at J to 8 bases, leaving 8 bases not matched to a gene. This chain's CDR3 is CASSPQQGLEKLFF. In DNA, the CDR3 is TGTGCCAGCAGCCCCCAACAGGGGCTAGAAAAACTGTTTTTT.

This chain joins TRBV4-3 and TRBJ2-1, with a possible D match to TRBD1 (6 bases). Trimming took 0 bases from V and 8 from J, leaving 11 bases between them. CDR1 is LGHNA and CDR2 is YSLEER in the germline V gene. CDR3 length: 14 amino acids. The CDR3 DNA reads as TGCGCCAGCAGCCAAGATGGCAGGGGCGATGAGCAGTTCTTC. This encodes CASSQDGRGDEQFF.

The V call is TRBV6-2 or TRBV6-3, the J call TRBJ1-4; D is uncertain. Germline assignment: CDR1 MNHEY and CDR2 SVGEGT. This CDR3 has 13 residues. V was clipped by 2 bases and J by 8 bases, with 9 bases between them. The CDR3 nucleotides are TGTGCCAGCAGTTACCCGAGAGGCGAAAAACTGTTTTTT. Its translation is CASSYPRGEKLFF.

CDR3 DNA: TGCAGTGCTAAGGGGAGGGTCAACAATGAGCAGTTCTTC. Amino acid sequence: CSAKGRVNNEQFF. This chain connects TRBV20-1 to TRBJ2-1, with 7 nucleotides matching TRBD2. The CDR3 spans 13 residues. With 4 bases clipped from V and 5 bases from J, the junction kept 5 bases outside the gene matches. CDR1 DFQATT and CDR2 SNEGSKA come from the germline V gene (reference sequence).

This chain links TRBV5-1 with TRBJ2-3; no clear D. The germline V gene has CDR1 SGHRS and CDR2 YFSETQ. Trimming pared 0 bases from V and 0 bases from J, leaving 8 bases between. CDR3 length: 15 amino acids. CDR3 coding DNA: TGCGCCAGCAGCTTGGAACACCCTAGCACAGATACGCAGTATTTT. Its translation: CASSLEHPSTDTQYF.

In its sample, this clonotype was seen a few times. This chain uses TRBV7-9 with TRBJ2-3; 8 bases fit TRBD2. This CDR3 contains 17 residues. V shed 5 bases and J 1 base; nucleotides not matched to a gene: 11. The V gene's germline CDR1 is SEHNR and CDR2 FQNEAQ (reference sequence). The chain's CDR3 is CASSPPRLRGGTDTQYF. The CDR3 DNA follows: TGTGCCAGCAGCCCTCCTCGGTTGCGGGGGGGCACAGATACGCAGTATTTT.